What follows are 25 T cell receptor beta chains derived from one specimen sequenced in a study of T cell responses to AZD1222 COVID-19 vaccine. Only in-frame clones appear in the TCRdb table, and some are missing; sequencing was by immunoSEQ multiplex PCR. Of 90,000 to 140,000 clones in the sample, over 75% were seen once. The sample consisted of peripheral blood, taken on day 0 of AZD1222 vaccination. These receptors all stem from an adult in good health.

The chain employs TRBV2 and TRBJ1-1; 7 bases are shared with TRBD1. Germline V lookup: CDR1 SNHLY, CDR2 FYNNEI. CDR3 length equals 14 residues. V lost 6 bases and J lost 10; bases outside the gene matches: 14. CDR3 residues: CASSLRTGSMGAFF. CDR3 DNA sequence: TGTGCCAGCAGCCTGAGGACAGGCTCAATGGGAGCTTTCTTT. Complete variable domain (other parts from reference TRBV2 and TRBJ1-1): EPEVTQTPSHQVTQMGQEVILRCVPISNHLYFYWYRQILGQKVEFLVSFYNNEISEKSEIFDDQFSVERPDGSNFTLKIRSTKLEDSAMYFCASSLRTGSMGAFFGQGTRLTVV.

The rearrangement joins TRBV6-1 to TRBJ1-5, with 8 bases lining up with TRBD1. CDR3 length equals 15 residues. Looked up from germline, CDR1 is MNHNS and CDR2 is SASEGT. V lost 3 bases to trimming and J lost 6 bases; unmatched junction nucleotides: 7. The CDR3 bases are TGTGCCAGCAGTGAGGACAGGGCGAGGGGTCAGCCCCAGCATTTT. This translates into CASSEDRARGQPQHF.

This chain uses TRBV27 with TRBJ1-6; no reliable D call. V lost 6 bases, J lost 6 bases, and 12 bases lay in between. Germline V lookup: CDR1 MNHEY, CDR2 SMNVEV (reference sequence). The CDR3 extends over 14 amino acids. CDR3 residues: CASSGPPANSPLHF. CDR3 DNA sequence: TGTGCCAGCAGCGGACCACCGGCTAATTCACCCCTCCACTTT.

The rearrangement uses TRBV7-8 and TRBJ2-5; 11 bases align to TRBD2. The CDR3 loop spans 22 amino acids. Germline lookup yields CDR1 SGHVS and CDR2 FQNEAQ. Losses at the gene ends were 3 bases for V and 4 bases for J; bases not matched to a gene: 25. The CDR3 region is CASSFFSGMVDSGGARLETQYF. In DNA, the CDR3 is TGTGCCAGCAGCTTTTTTTCAGGGATGGTCGATAGCGGGGGGGCCCGGTTAGAGACCCAGTACTTC.

The rearrangement uses TRBV27 and TRBJ2-1; D unclear. CDR1 is MNHEY and CDR2 is SMNVEV in the germline V gene (reference sequence). The CDR3 length is 16 residues. Trimming cost V 3 bases and J 7 bases, with 19 bases left between them. CDR3 DNA: TGTGCCAGCAGTTTTTTACCGCTACTCGGCGGTAATGAGCAGTTCTTC. As protein: CASSFLPLLGGNEQFF.

This chain connects TRBV6-2 or TRBV6-3 to TRBJ1-4; D ambiguous. The V gene's germline CDR1 is MNHEY and CDR2 SVGEGT. The CDR3 consists of 16 residues. Trimming shortened V by 5 bases and J by 0 bases, and 13 bases separated the two germline ends. The CDR3 DNA follows: TGTGCCAGCAGTCATCAGAATCCTGCAACTAATGAAAAACTGTTTTTT. It translates to CASSHQNPATNEKLFF.

This rearrangement joins TRBV5-4 to TRBJ2-3, with 7 bases fitting TRBD2. V dropped 4 bases and J dropped 0; count of bases not matched to a gene: 11. Germline V gene sequence: CDR1 SGHNT, CDR2 YYREEE (reference sequence). The CDR3 extends over 17 amino acids. This CDR3 is CASSRFGDYYSTDTQYF. The CDR3 nucleotides read TGTGCCAGCAGCCGTTTTGGGGACTACTACAGCACAGATACGCAGTATTTT.

This sequence joins TRBV27 and TRBJ1-2, with a tentative D call TRBD1 (6 bases). Trimming pared 4 bases from V and 1 base from J, leaving 7 bases between. The CDR3 consists of 13 residues. The germline CDR1 and CDR2 sequences are MNHEY and SMNVEV (reference sequence). This CDR3 is CASSSDSNYGYTF. As DNA, the CDR3 is TGTGCCAGCAGTTCGGACAGTAACTATGGCTACACCTTC.

This chain links TRBV19 with TRBJ2-3, with a tentative D call TRBD1 (5 bases). The CDR3 extends over 15 amino acids. The ends were cut back, 3 bases at V and 0 bases at J, with 10 bases in the middle. In germline, CDR1 is LNHDA, CDR2 SQIVND (reference sequence). CDR3 nucleotide sequence: TGTGCCAGTAGTATCCAGGGTCCTAGCACAGATACGCAGTATTTT. Amino acid sequence: CASSIQGPSTDTQYF.

This chain connects TRBV18 to TRBJ2-7; D might be TRBD2 (5 bases). V was clipped by 6 bases and J by 2 bases, with 14 bases between them. The CDR3 is made up of 14 amino acids. The germline V gene has CDR1 KGHSH and CDR2 LQKENI. CDR3 sequence: CASSLAGRTYEQYF. DNA of the CDR3: TGTGCCAGCTCCCTGGCGGGTCGAACCTACGAGCAGTACTTC.

This chain connects TRBV6-8 to TRBJ2-1; D perhaps matches TRBD2 (6 bases). The CDR3 consists of 22 residues. V was trimmed by 5 bases and J by 0 bases, leaving 32 bases between them. Germline loops: CDR1 MNHGY, CDR2 SAAAGT. CDR3 in DNA: TGTGCCAGCAGTCGGGACTGGCTGAAGGTGGTAGTTCTGAATATCTCCTACAATGAGCAGTTCTTC. Encoded protein: CASSRDWLKVVVLNISYNEQFF.

This clone has only a few counts. The chain is built from TRBV13 and TRBJ2-7; D is undetermined. V was trimmed by 2 bases and J by 7 bases, leaving 12 bases between them. Germline CDR1 reads PRHDT; CDR2 reads FYEKMQ (reference sequence). The CDR3 is made up of 13 amino acids. This chain's CDR3 is CASSLLMGGEQYF. The CDR3 DNA follows: TGTGCCAGCAGCTTACTCATGGGTGGGGAGCAGTACTTC.

The chain recombines TRBV7-2 with TRBJ1-3; 8 nucleotides line up with TRBD1. V lost 4 bases, J lost 2 bases, and 1 base stayed unmatched. The CDR3 is 14 amino acids. CDR1 and CDR2 (germline): SGHTA, FQGNSA. The CDR3 spells CASSSTGAGNTIYF. CDR3 coding DNA: TGTGCCAGCAGCTCGACAGGGGCTGGAAACACCATATATTTT.

The chain couples TRBV6-5 to TRBJ2-7, with 7 bases lining up with TRBD1. This CDR3 has 15 amino acids. V was pared by 6 bases and J by 4 bases, with 12 bases of the junction left unmatched. Germline CDR1 and CDR2: MNHEY and SVGAGI. DNA of the CDR3: TGTGCCAGCAGCACCGGACAGGAAGGGTTTTACGAGCAGTACTTC. Its protein product is CASSTGQEGFYEQYF.

The V and J genes are TRBV27 and TRBJ2-7; TRBD2 agrees at 10 bases. The CDR3 sequence is 15 residues long. In germline, CDR1 is MNHEY, CDR2 SMNVEV (reference sequence). V gave up 4 bases and J gave up 4 bases; unmatched junction bases: 7. CDR3: CASSSSGRAPYEQYF. CDR3 in DNA: TGTGCCAGCAGTTCCAGCGGGAGGGCCCCTTACGAGCAGTACTTC.

The chain couples TRBV9 to TRBJ1-6; the D gene is possibly TRBD1 (5 bases). This CDR3 has 14 residues. Germline V gives CDR1 SGDLS, CDR2 YYNGEE. The V end was cut by 5 bases, the J end by 10 bases, with 16 bases between. The CDR3 DNA follows: TGTGCCAGCAGGGGACCGGGACTATCCTCACCCCTCCACTTT. Translated: CASRGPGLSSPLHF.

The chain employs TRBV28 and TRBJ2-1; D unresolved. The CDR3 has 17 residues. Trimming took 2 bases from V and 6 from J, leaving 20 bases between them. CDR1 MDHEN and CDR2 SYDVKM come from the germline V gene. CDR3: CASSLLRWWGMPNEQFF. The CDR3 DNA reads as TGTGCCAGCAGTTTACTGCGCTGGTGGGGAATGCCCAATGAGCAGTTCTTC.

The chain joins TRBV13 to TRBJ1-2; D possibly corresponds to TRBD1 (5 bases). In germline, CDR1 is PRHDT, CDR2 FYEKMQ (reference sequence). Trimming cost V 0 bases and J 6 bases, with 14 bases left between them. The CDR3 extends over 15 amino acids. CDR3 DNA: TGTGCCAGCAGCTTAGGACAGGTGCTGATCGATGGCTACACCTTC. Translation: CASSLGQVLIDGYTF.

The genes are TRBV5-1 and TRBJ2-1; 10 positions match TRBD2. CDR1 is SGHRS, CDR2 YFSETQ, per germline. J was trimmed by 8 bases and V by 4 bases; bases with no gene match: 9. The CDR3 runs 15 residues. The CDR3 coding sequence is TGCGCCAGCAGCGTAGCGGGAGGAGGGTTGGATGAGCAGTTCTTC. This codes for CASSVAGGGLDEQFF.

This clone was counted between two and nine times. This sequence joins TRBV27 and TRBJ1-3; 9 nucleotides match TRBD1. In germline, CDR1 is MNHEY, CDR2 SMNVEV (reference sequence). Trimming cost V 0 bases and J 1 base; bases outside gene matches: 1. The CDR3 runs 16 residues. CDR3 region: CASSLSGTGSGNTIYF. Here the CDR3 DNA reads TGTGCCAGCAGTTTATCGGGGACAGGGTCTGGAAACACCATATATTTT.

The gene calls are TRBV4-1 and TRBJ2-3; tentative D call: TRBD2 (6 bases). The germline gives CDR1 MGHRA, CDR2 YSYEKL. Deletions cut 2 bases from V and 5 bases from J, with 11 bases between. The CDR3 consists of 14 residues. CDR3 sequence: CASSQRGGVDTQYF. As DNA, the CDR3 is TGCGCCAGCAGCCAACGTGGAGGGGTAGATACGCAGTATTTT.

This chain joins TRBV29-1 and TRBJ1-2, with no clear D. CDR1 is SQVTM and CDR2 is ANQGSEA in the germline V gene. There are 11 residues in the CDR3. V was pared by 7 bases and J by 0 bases, with 6 bases between. The CDR3 sequence: CSGRANYGYTF. CDR3 bases: TGCAGCGGACGAGCTAACTATGGCTACACCTTC.

This clone appeared once. The rearrangement joins TRBV5-1 to TRBJ2-7; 7 nucleotides agree with TRBD2. The germline V gene has CDR1 SGHRS and CDR2 YFSETQ. The junction had 7 bases not matched to a gene; V was cut back by 3 bases and J by 1 base. The length of the CDR3 is 15 residues. CDR3 in DNA: TGCGCCAGCAGCTCGGGGAGGGTGCGGTCCTACGAGCAGTACTTC. Residues: CASSSGRVRSYEQYF.

V is TRBV11-2 and J is TRBJ1-5; D is possibly TRBD1 (6 bases). Germline V gives CDR1 SGHAT, CDR2 FQNNGV. V was shortened by 2 bases and J by 2 bases, with 10 bases between the two germline ends. The CDR3 length is 15 residues. Written as DNA, the CDR3 is TGTGCCAGCAGCTTAAGCCAGGGGCGCAATCAGCCCCAGCATTTT. Amino acid sequence: CASSLSQGRNQPQHF. Looking up the rest from reference TRBV11-2 and TRBJ1-5 gives the full variable domain: EAGVAQSPRYKIIEKRQSVAFWCNPISGHATLYWYQQILGQGPKLLIQFQNNGVVDDSQLPKDRFSAERLKGVDSTLKIQPAKLEDSAVYLCASSLSQGRNQPQHFGDGTRLSIL.

This chain connects TRBV24-1 to TRBJ2-7; a weak D match, TRBD2 (6 bases). There are 16 residues in the CDR3. V lost 7 bases, J lost 6 bases, and 24 bases lay in between. CDR1 and CDR2 (germline): KGHDR, SFDVKD. The CDR3 coding sequence is TGTGCCACCAGACGTGGTTTAGCGGAGGGAGGTTGCGAGCAGTACTTC. Translating it yields CATRRGLAEGGCEQYF.